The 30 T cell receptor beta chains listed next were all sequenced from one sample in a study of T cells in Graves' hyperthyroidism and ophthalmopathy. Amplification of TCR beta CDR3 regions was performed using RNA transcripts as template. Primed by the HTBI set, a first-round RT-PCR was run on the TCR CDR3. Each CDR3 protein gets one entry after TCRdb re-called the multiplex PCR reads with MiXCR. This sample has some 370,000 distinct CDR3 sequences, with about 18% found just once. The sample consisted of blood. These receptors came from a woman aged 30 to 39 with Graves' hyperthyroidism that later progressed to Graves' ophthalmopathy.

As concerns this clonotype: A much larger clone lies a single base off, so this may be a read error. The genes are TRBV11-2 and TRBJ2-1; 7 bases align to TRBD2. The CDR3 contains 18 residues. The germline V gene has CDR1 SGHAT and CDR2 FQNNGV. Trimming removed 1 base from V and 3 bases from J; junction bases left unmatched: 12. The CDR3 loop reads CASSLGGGSAGDYNEQFF. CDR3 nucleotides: TGTGCCAGCAGCTTAGGGGGGGGTTCCGCGGGCGACTACAATGAGCAGTTCTTC.

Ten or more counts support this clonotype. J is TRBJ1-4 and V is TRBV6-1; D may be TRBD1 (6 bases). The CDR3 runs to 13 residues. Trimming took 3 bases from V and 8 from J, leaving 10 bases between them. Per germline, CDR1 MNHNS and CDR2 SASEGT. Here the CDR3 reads CASSDRGGEKLFF. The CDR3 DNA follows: TGTGCCAGCAGTGACAGGGGAGGCGAAAAACTGTTTTTT.

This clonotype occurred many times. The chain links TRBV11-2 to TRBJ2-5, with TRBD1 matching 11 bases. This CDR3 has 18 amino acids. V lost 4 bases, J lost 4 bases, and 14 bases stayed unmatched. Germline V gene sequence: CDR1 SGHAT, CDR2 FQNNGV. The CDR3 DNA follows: TGTGCCAGCAGCTCCCGAAGAGAACCGGGACAGGGGGGAGAGACCCAGTACTTC. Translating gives CASSSRREPGQGGETQYF.

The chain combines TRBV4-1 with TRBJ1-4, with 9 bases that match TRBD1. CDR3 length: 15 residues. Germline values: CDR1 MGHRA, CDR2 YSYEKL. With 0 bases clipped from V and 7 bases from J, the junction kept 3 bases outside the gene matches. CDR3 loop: CASSQEDRGREKLFF. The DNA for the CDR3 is TGCGCCAGCAGCCAAGAGGACAGGGGACGTGAAAAACTGTTTTTT.

CDR3 protein: CASSLDGQGTGYFEQYF. The CDR3 bases are TGCGCCAGCAGCTTGGACGGGCAAGGGACGGGGTATTTCGAGCAGTACTTC. V and J are TRBV5-1 and TRBJ2-7; possibly TRBD1 or TRBD2 for D (5 bases each). Trimming pared 0 bases from V and 6 bases from J, leaving 22 bases between. The CDR3 has 17 residues. CDR1 SGHRS and CDR2 YFSETQ come from the germline V gene.

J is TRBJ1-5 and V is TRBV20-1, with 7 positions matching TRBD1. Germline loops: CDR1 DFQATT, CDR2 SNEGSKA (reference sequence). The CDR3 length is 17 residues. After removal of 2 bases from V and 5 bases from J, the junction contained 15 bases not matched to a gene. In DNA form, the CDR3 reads TGCAGTGCTAGATCAGACTCTACAGGGGTAATGGATCAGCCCCAGCATTTT. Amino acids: CSARSDSTGVMDQPQHF.

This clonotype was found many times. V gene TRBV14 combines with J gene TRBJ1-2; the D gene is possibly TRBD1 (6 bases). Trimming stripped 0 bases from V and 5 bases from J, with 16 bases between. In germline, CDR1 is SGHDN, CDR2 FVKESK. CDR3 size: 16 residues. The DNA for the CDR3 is TGTGCCAGCAGCCAAGATGTTGGGGGGCAACTATATGGCTACACCTTC. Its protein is CASSQDVGGQLYGYTF.

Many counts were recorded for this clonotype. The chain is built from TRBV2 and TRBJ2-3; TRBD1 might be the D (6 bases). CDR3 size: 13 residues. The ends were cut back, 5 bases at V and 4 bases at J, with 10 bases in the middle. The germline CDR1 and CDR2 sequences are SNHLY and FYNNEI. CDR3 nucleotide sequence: TGTGCCAGCAGTCGGAACAGGGCAGATACGCAGTATTTT. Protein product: CASSRNRADTQYF.

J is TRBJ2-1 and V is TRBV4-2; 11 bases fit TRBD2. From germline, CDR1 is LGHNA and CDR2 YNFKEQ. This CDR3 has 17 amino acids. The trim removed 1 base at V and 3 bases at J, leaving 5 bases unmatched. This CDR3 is CASSQAGLADLYNEQFF. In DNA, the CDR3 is TGTGCCAGCAGCCAAGCGGGACTAGCGGATCTCTACAATGAGCAGTTCTTC.

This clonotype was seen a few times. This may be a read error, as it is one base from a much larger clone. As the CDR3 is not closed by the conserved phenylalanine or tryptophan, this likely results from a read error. CDR3: CASSYSAGRDNSPLHS. CDR3 nucleotide sequence: TGTGCCAGCAGTTACTCGGCAGGTCGGGATAATTCACCCCTCCACTCT. The chain combines TRBV6-4 with TRBJ1-6; D is ambiguous. This CDR3 spans 16 amino acids. Germline assignment: CDR1 MRHNA and CDR2 SNTAGT.

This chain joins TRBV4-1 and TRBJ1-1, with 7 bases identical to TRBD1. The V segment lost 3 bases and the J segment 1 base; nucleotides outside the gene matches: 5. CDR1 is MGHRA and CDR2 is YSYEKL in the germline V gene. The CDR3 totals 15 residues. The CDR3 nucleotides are TGCGCCAGCAGCCAGACGTCAGGGGGGAACACTGAAGCTTTCTTT. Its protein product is CASSQTSGGNTEAFF.

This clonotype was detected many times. This CDR3 reads CASSQVMGQGTGELFF. CDR3 DNA sequence: TGTGCCAGCAGCCAAGTGATGGGACAGGGGACCGGGGAGCTGTTTTTT. This chain connects TRBV3-1 to TRBJ2-2; the match to TRBD1 covers 10 bases. Losses at the gene ends were 1 base for V and 5 bases for J; bases not matched to a gene: 4. CDR1 is LGHDT and CDR2 is YNNKEL in the germline V gene (reference sequence). The CDR3 sequence is 16 residues long. The full variable domain, rest sourced from reference TRBV3-1 and TRBJ2-2, is DTAVSQTPKYLVTQMGNDKSIKCEQNLGHDTMYWYKQDSKKFLKIMFSYNNKELIINETVPNRFSPKSPDKAHLNLHINSLELGDSAVYFCASSQVMGQGTGELFFGEGSRLTVL.

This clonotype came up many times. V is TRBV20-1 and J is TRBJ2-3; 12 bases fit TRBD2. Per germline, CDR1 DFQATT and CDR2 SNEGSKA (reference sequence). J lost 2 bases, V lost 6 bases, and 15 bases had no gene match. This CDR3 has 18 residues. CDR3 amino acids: CSAPGLAGSKGATDTQYF. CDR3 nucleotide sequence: TGCAGTGCCCCGGGACTAGCGGGTTCTAAGGGGGCCACAGATACGCAGTATTTT.

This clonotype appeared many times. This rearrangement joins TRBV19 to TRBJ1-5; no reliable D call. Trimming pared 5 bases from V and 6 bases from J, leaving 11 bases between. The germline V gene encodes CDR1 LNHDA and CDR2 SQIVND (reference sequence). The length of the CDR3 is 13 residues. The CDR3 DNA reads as TGTGCCAGTAGTCTCCCCAATGGTCAGCCCCAGCATTTT. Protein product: CASSLPNGQPQHF.

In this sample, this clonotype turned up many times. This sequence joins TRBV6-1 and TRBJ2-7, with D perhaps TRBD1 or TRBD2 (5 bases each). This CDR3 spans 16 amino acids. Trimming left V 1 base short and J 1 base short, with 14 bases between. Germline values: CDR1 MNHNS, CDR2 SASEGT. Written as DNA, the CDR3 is TGTGCCAGCAGTGAAGTGTGGGGGTCGGAATCCTACGAGCAGTACTTC. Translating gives CASSEVWGSESYEQYF.

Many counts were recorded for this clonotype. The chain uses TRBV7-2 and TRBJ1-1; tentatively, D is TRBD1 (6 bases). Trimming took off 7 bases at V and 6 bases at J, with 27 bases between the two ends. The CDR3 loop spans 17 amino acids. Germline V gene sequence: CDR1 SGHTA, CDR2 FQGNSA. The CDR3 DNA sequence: TGTGCCAGCAATCCCAGGGGCAGGGAGGTTTCCTCTTCTGAAGCTTTCTTT. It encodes CASNPRGREVSSSEAFF.

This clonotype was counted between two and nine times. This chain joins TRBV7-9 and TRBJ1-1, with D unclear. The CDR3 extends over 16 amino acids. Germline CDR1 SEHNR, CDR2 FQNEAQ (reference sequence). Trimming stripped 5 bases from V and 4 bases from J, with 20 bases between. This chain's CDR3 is CASSPIISGQGTEAFF. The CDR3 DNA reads TGTGCCAGCAGCCCGATTATTAGCGGTCAAGGCACTGAAGCTTTCTTT.

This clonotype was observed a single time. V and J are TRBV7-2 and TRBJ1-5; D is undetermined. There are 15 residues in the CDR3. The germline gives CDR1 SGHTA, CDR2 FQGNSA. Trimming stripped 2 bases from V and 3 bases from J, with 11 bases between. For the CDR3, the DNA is TGTGCCAGCAGCTTAAGTTCACAGAACAATCAGCCCCAGCATTTT. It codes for CASSLSSQNNQPQHF.

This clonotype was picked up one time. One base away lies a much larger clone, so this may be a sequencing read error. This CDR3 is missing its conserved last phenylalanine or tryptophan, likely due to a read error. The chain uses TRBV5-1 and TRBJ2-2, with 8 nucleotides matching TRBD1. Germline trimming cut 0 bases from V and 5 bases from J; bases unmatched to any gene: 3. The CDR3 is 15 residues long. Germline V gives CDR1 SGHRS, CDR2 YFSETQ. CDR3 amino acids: CASSLATGETGELFL. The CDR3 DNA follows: TGCGCCAGCAGCTTGGCGACAGGGGAAACCGGGGAGCTGTTTCTT.

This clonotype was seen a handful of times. This CDR3 is CASSAPQGTDEQFF. The CDR3 DNA reads as TGTGCCAGTAGCGCACCCCAGGGGACCGATGAGCAGTTCTTC. The chain links TRBV19 to TRBJ2-1, with D possibly matching TRBD1 (6 bases). The germline V gene encodes CDR1 LNHDA and CDR2 SQIVND (reference sequence). V lost 6 bases and J 8 bases, leaving 17 bases between the germline ends. The CDR3 has 14 amino acids.

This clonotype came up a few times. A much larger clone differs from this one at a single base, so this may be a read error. CDR3 nucleotide sequence: TGTGCCAGCAGCGGACAGGACTACAATGAGCAGTCCTTC. Residues: CASSGQDYNEQSF. This chain links TRBV2 with TRBJ2-1; D is perhaps TRBD1 (7 bases). The germline V gene has CDR1 SNHLY and CDR2 FYNNEI. This CDR3 has 13 residues.

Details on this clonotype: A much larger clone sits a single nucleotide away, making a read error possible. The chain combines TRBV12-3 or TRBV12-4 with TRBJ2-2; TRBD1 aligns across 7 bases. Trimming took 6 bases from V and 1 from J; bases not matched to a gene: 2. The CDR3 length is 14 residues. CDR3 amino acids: CASRTGMNTGELFF. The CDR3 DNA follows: TGTGCCAGCAGGACAGGGATGAACACCGGGGAGCTGTTTTTT.

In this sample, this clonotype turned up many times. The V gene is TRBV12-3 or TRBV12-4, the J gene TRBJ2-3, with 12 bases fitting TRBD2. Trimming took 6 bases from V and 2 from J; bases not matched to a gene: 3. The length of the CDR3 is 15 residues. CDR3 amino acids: CASRRLAGATDTQYF. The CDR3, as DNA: TGTGCCAGCAGACGACTAGCGGGAGCCACAGATACGCAGTATTTT.

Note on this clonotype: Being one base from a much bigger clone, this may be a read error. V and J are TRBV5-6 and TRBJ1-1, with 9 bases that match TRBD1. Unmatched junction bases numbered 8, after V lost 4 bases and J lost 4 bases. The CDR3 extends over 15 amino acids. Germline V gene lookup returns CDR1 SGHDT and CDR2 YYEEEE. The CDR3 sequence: CASSLRDRVATEAFF. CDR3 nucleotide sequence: TGTGCCAGCAGCCTACGGGACAGGGTGGCCACTGAAGCTTTCTTT.

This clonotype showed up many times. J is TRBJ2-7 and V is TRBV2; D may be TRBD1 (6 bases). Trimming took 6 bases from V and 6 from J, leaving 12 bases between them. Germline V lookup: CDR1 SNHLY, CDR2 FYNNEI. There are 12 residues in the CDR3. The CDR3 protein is CASRTGTGEQYF. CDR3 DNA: TGTGCCAGCAGAACAGGGACGGGCGAGCAGTACTTC.

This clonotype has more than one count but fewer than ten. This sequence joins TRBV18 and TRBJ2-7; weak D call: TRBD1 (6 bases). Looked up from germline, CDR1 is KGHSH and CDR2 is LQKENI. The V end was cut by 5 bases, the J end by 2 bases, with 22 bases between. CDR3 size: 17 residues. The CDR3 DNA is TGTGCCAGCTCAGGTTGGGATGACAGGTATGAAGCCTACGAGCAGTACTTC. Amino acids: CASSGWDDRYEAYEQYF.

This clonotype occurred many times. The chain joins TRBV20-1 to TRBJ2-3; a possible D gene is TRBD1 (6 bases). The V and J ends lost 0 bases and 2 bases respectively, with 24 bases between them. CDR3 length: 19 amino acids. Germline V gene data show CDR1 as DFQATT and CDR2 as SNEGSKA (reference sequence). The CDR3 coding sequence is TGCAGTGCTAGAGATCGGTGGGGGCTTCAACAAGGACCCACAGATACGCAGTATTTT. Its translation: CSARDRWGLQQGPTDTQYF.

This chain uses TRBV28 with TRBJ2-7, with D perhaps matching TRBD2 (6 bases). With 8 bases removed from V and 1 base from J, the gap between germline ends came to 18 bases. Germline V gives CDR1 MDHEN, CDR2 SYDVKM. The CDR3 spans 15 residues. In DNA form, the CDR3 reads TGTGCCAGCGACGACGGGAGTAGTATATCCTACGAGCAGTACTTC. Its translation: CASDDGSSISYEQYF.

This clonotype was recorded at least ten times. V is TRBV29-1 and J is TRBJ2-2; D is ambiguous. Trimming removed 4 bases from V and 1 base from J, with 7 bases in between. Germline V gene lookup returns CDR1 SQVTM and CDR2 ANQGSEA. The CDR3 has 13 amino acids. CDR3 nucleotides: TGCAGCGTTGCCCCAGGGAACACCGGGGAGCTGTTTTTT. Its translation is CSVAPGNTGELFF.

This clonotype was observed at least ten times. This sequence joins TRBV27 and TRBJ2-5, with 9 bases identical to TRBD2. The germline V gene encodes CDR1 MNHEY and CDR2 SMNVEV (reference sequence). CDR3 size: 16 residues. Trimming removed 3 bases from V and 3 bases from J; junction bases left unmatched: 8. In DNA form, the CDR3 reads TGTGCCAGCAGTTTGATGTGGGCGGGGGGGAAAGAGACCCAGTACTTC. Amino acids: CASSLMWAGGKETQYF.